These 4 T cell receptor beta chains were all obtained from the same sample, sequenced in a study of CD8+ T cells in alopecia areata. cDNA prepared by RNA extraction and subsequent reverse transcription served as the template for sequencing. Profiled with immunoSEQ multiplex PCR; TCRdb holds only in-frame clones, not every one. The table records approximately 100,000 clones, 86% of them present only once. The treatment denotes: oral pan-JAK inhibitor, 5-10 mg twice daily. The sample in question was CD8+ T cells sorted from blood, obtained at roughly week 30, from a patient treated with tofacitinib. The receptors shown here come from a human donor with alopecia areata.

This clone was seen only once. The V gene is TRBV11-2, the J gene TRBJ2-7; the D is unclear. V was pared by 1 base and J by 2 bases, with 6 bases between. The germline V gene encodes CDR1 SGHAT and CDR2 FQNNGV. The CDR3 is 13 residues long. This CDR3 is CASSLGRAYEQYF. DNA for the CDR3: TGTGCCAGCAGCTTAGGTCGGGCCTACGAGCAGTACTTC.

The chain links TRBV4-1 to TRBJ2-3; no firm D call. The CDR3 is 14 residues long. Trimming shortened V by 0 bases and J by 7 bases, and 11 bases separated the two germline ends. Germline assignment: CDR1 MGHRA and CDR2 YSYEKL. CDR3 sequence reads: CASSQEPAINTQYF. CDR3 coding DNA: TGCGCCAGCAGCCAAGAGCCGGCAATAAATACGCAGTATTTT.

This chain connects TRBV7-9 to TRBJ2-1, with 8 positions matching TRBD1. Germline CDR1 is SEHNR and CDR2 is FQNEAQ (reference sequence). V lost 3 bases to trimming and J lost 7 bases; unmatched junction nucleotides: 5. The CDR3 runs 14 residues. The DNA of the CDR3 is TGTGCCAGCAGCTTTGGGACAGGTTGGAATGAGCAGTTCTTC. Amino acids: CASSFGTGWNEQFF.

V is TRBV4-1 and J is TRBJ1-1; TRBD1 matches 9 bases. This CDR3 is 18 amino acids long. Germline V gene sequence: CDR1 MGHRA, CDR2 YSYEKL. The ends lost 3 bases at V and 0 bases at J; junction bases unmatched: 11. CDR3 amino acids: CASSHAGTGRFLNTEAFF. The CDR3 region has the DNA TGCGCCAGCAGCCATGCCGGGACAGGGCGTTTTTTGAACACTGAAGCTTTCTTT.